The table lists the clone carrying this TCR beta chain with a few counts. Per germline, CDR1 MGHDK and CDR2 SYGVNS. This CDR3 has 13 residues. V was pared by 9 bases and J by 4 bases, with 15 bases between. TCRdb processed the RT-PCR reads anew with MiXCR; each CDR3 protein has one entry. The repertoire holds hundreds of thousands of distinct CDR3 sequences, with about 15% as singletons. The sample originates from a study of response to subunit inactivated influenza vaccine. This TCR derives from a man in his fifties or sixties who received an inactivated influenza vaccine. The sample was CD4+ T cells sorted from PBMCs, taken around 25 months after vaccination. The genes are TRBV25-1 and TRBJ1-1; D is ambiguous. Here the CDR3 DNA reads TGTGCCAGTGAGGCCCCCGCGAGCACTGAAGCTTTCTTT. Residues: CASEAPASTEAFF.